This T cell receptor beta chain was captured in a study of blood T cell repertoires in COVID-19. Across the study: The samples span acute and convalescent COVID-19 from the United States, Italy and Spain.

Concerning this clone itself: Other DNA sequences from this sample encode an identical CDR3 as well.

Study members were between 18 and 89 years old and lived in 24 US regions. Recovered Cohort 3 donors showed two negative PCRs, clearance, or symptom resolution. As processed by the authors: Reference gene primer amplification gave estimated nucleated cell counts. TCRdb's copy holds only in-frame clones and misses some; the assay was immunoSEQ multiplex PCR. V and J calls and clone size are copied from that table; D and trimming were computed from the DNA. The table has 300,000 to 350,000 clones, roughly 88% seen once. Sequenced: PBMCs or T cells enriched from blood (not recorded which). The TCR comes from a man aged 30 to 45 who had recovered from COVID-19.

CDR3 coding DNA: TGTGCCAGCAGTAGAGACAGTAACACTGAAGCTTTCTTT. Its translation is CASSRDSNTEAFF. The chain employs TRBV2 and TRBJ1-1, with D possibly being TRBD1 (5 bases). Germline values: CDR1 SNHLY, CDR2 FYNNEI. V was trimmed by 5 bases and J by 2 bases, leaving 9 bases between them. The CDR3 is 13 amino acids.